The next 23 T cell receptor beta chains were all read from a single sample in a study of blood T cell repertoires in COVID-19. The method was immunoSEQ multiplex PCR; TCRdb's version includes in-frame clones alone and lacks a portion of them. The table has roughly 190,000 clones, approximately 80% seen once. The sequencing sample was made of peripheral blood. The receptors come from a man between 60 and 75 years old with acute or convalescent COVID-19.

This chain connects TRBV25-1 to TRBJ2-7; 8 positions agree with TRBD1. The CDR3 is 13 residues long. Germline-derived CDR1 and CDR2 are MGHDK and SYGVNS. V lost 9 bases, J lost 7 bases, and 11 bases stayed unmatched. CDR3 in DNA: TGTGCCAGTACCGGGACAGGAGCTAGGGAGCAGTACTTC. Amino acids: CASTGTGAREQYF.

V and J are TRBV29-1 and TRBJ1-1; no reliable D call. Trimming took 3 bases from V and 5 from J, leaving 7 bases between them. Germline loops: CDR1 SQVTM, CDR2 ANQGSEA. The CDR3 length is 11 residues. Written as DNA, the CDR3 is TGCAGCGTTGAGAGTGTGACTGAAGCTTTCTTT. It encodes CSVESVTEAFF.

The V and J genes are TRBV3-1 (or the pseudogene TRBV3-2) and TRBJ2-1, with TRBD2 as a possible D gene (6 bases). V was cut by 7 bases and J by 7 bases, with 20 bases left in between. There are 15 residues in the CDR3. CDR1 and CDR2 from the germline V gene are LGHDT and YNNKEL (reference sequence). As DNA, the CDR3 is TGTGCCAGCACCCTGACGACGGGAGTCGGGAATGAGCAGTTCTTC. The encoded protein is CASTLTTGVGNEQFF.

CDR3 protein: CASSQVISSQATYEQYF. CDR3 DNA: TGCGCCAGCAGCCAAGTTATATCGAGTCAGGCCACCTACGAGCAGTACTTC. V usage is TRBV4-1 and J usage is TRBJ2-7; D remains unclear. The CDR3 length is 17 residues. The ends were cut back, 1 base at V and 2 bases at J, with 18 bases in the middle. Germline V gene sequence: CDR1 MGHRA, CDR2 YSYEKL.

This chain connects TRBV19 to TRBJ2-1, with unresolved D. The CDR3 length is 12 residues. Trimming took off 3 bases at V and 6 bases at J, with 6 bases between the two ends. Germline V gene lookup returns CDR1 LNHDA and CDR2 SQIVND (reference sequence). The CDR3: CASSMFGNEQFF. CDR3 bases: TGTGCCAGTAGTATGTTCGGCAATGAGCAGTTCTTC.

The chain recombines TRBV6-5 with TRBJ2-7, with 8 nucleotides matching TRBD1. This CDR3 region has 13 residues. The ends lost 7 bases at V and 4 bases at J; junction bases unmatched: 6. Germline V gene lookup returns CDR1 MNHEY and CDR2 SVGAGI. CDR3 DNA sequence: TGTGCCAGCACCCCAGGGACAGGATACGAGCAGTACTTC. Translated, it gives CASTPGTGYEQYF.

V gene TRBV5-1 combines with J gene TRBJ1-6; a possible D gene is TRBD1 (5 bases). The CDR3 consists of 15 residues. The V gene's germline CDR1 is SGHRS and CDR2 YFSETQ. Trimming shortened V by 1 base and J by 8 bases, and 13 bases separated the two germline ends. The CDR3 DNA follows: TGCGCCAGCAGCTTGAGTGACAGTAGGGATTCACCCCTCCACTTT. Amino acids: CASSLSDSRDSPLHF. Full variable domain (remainder filled in from reference TRBV5-1 and TRBJ1-6): KAGVTQTPRYLIKTRGQQVTLSCSPISGHRSVSWYQQTPGQGLQFLFEYFSETQRNKGNFPGRFSGRQFSNSRSEMNVSTLELGDSALYLCASSLSDSRDSPLHFGNGTRLTVT.

The chain couples TRBV24-1 to TRBJ2-1; 12 bases are shared with TRBD2. Unmatched junction bases numbered 1, after V lost 2 bases and J lost 0 bases. The CDR3 contains 17 residues. Germline CDR1 KGHDR, CDR2 SFDVKD. The CDR3 coding sequence is TGTGCCACCAGTGATTGGACTAGCGGGATCTCCTACAATGAGCAGTTCTTC. Translating it yields CATSDWTSGISYNEQFF.

The chain has TRBV7-3 and TRBJ2-4; 8 nucleotides align to TRBD1. Trimming at V came to 2 bases and at J to 8 bases, leaving 5 bases not matched to a gene. CDR1 is SGHTA, CDR2 FQGTGA, per germline. The length of the CDR3 is 14 residues. CDR3 nucleotides: TGTGCCAGCAGCTTACGGGACAGGCTTGACATTCAGTACTTC. This translates into CASSLRDRLDIQYF.

The chain recombines TRBV29-1 with TRBJ2-4, with 7 bases identical to TRBD2. The CDR3 extends over 13 amino acids. Germline V gene lookup returns CDR1 SQVTM and CDR2 ANQGSEA. Germline trimming cut 1 base from V and 5 bases from J; bases unmatched to any gene: 2. CDR3 DNA: TGCAGCGTTGAAGGCGGGAGCGAAAACATTCAGTACTTC. This encodes CSVEGGSENIQYF.

Notes on this clone: Other DNA sequences from this sample encode an identical CDR3 as well. The chain employs TRBV29-1 and TRBJ2-2, with D perhaps TRBD1 (6 bases). CDR3 size: 13 residues. The V end lost 3 bases, the J end lost 2 bases, and 7 bases lay between the germline ends. Germline V gene lookup returns CDR1 SQVTM and CDR2 ANQGSEA. Here the CDR3 reads CSVDRGNTGELFF. The CDR3 nucleotides are TGCAGCGTTGACAGGGGAAACACCGGGGAGCTGTTTTTT.

V is TRBV5-4 and J is TRBJ2-7; TRBD2 matches at 8 bases. CDR1 and CDR2 (germline): SGHNT, YYREEE (reference sequence). This CDR3 comprises 13 residues. V lost 6 bases and J lost 6; bases outside the gene matches: 8. The DNA of the CDR3 is TGTGCCAGCACCGGGGGACTAGAGCGCGAGCAGTACTTC. This codes for CASTGGLEREQYF. Full variable domain (rest looked up from reference TRBV5-4 and TRBJ2-7): ETGVTQSPTHLIKTRGQQVTLRCSSQSGHNTVSWYQQALGQGPQFIFQYYREEENGRGNFPPRFSGLQFPNYSSELNVNALELDDSALYLCASTGGLEREQYFGPGTRLTVT.

This clone was observed a handful of times. This sequence joins TRBV9 and TRBJ1-1, with a tentative D call TRBD1 (5 bases). The germline V gene encodes CDR1 SGDLS and CDR2 YYNGEE. This CDR3 is 15 amino acids long. V lost 0 bases, J lost 5 bases, and 14 bases lay in between. Written as DNA, the CDR3 is TGTGCCAGCAGCGTAGGTGGGCAGGGATGGACTGAAGCTTTCTTT. Its translation: CASSVGGQGWTEAFF.

This clone was observed a single time. V usage is TRBV11-2 and J usage is TRBJ1-2; D is unclear. CDR1 is SGHAT and CDR2 is FQNNGV in the germline V gene. Trimming cost V 0 bases and J 4 bases, with 6 bases left between them. The CDR3 runs 13 residues. CDR3 nucleotide sequence: TGTGCCAGCAGCTTAGATAGCGGCTATGGCTACACCTTC. It is translated as CASSLDSGYGYTF.

V and J are TRBV3-1 (or the pseudogene TRBV3-2) and TRBJ1-2, with TRBD1 matching over 8 bases. CDR3 length equals 15 residues. The germline gives CDR1 LGHDT, CDR2 YNNKEL (reference sequence). Trimming at V came to 4 bases and at J to 3 bases, leaving 7 bases not matched to a gene. CDR3 loop: CASSLRSGGDYGYTF. The DNA of the CDR3 is TGTGCCAGCAGCCTGCGCTCAGGGGGCGACTATGGCTACACCTTC.

This chain connects TRBV20-1 to TRBJ1-5; the match to TRBD1 covers 11 bases. Germline V CDR1 and CDR2: DFQATT, SNEGSKA (reference sequence). J lost 7 bases, V lost 3 bases, and 11 bases had no gene match. This CDR3 has 16 residues. CDR3 DNA: TGCAGTGCTAGTATAGGGACAGGGGGAAGAGGACAGCCCCAGCATTTT. Protein product: CSASIGTGGRGQPQHF.

This clone showed up just once. The rearrangement links TRBV27 to TRBJ2-7, with TRBD2 as a possible D gene (5 bases). Deletions cut 3 bases from V and 0 bases from J, with 12 bases between. This CDR3 is built from 15 residues. Germline V CDR1 and CDR2: MNHEY, SMNVEV (reference sequence). CDR3 DNA sequence: TGTGCCAGCAGTTTCGTCGGGGTAGGCTCCTACGAGCAGTACTTC. Amino acids: CASSFVGVGSYEQYF.

CDR3 region: CASSDTGGGTQYF. CDR3 bases: TGTGCCAGCAGTGATACAGGGGGCGGGACCCAGTACTTC. The gene calls are TRBV12-3 or TRBV12-4 and TRBJ2-5; 9 bases are shared with TRBD1. The CDR3 covers 13 residues. J was trimmed by 7 bases and V by 5 bases; bases with no gene match: 5.

V and J are TRBV10-3 and TRBJ2-1, with a tentative D call TRBD1 (6 bases). Deletions cut 3 bases from V and 2 bases from J, with 8 bases between. The germline V gene has CDR1 ENHRY and CDR2 SYGVKD. The CDR3 spans 14 residues. CDR3 protein: CAISEGGAYNEQFF. In DNA, the CDR3 is TGTGCCATCAGTGAAGGGGGTGCCTACAATGAGCAGTTCTTC.

V is TRBV4-3 and J is TRBJ2-3; tentatively, D is TRBD2 (5 bases). The germline V gene encodes CDR1 LGHNA and CDR2 YSLEER. The CDR3 extends over 14 amino acids. V dropped 5 bases and J dropped 6 bases, with 15 bases sitting between them. The CDR3 bases are TGCGCCAGCAGCTATCGGGGAGCCGCCGATACGCAGTATTTT. Protein sequence: CASSYRGAADTQYF.

V is TRBV7-2 and J is TRBJ2-3; 12 bases are a match to TRBD2. Looked up from germline, CDR1 is SGHTA and CDR2 is FQGNSA. CDR3 length equals 18 residues. The V segment lost 5 bases and the J segment 3 bases; nucleotides outside the gene matches: 12. The CDR3 DNA reads as TGTGCCAGCAGCCCAGGAACCCTAGCGGGGGGGGTAACAGATACGCAGTATTTT. The encoded protein is CASSPGTLAGGVTDTQYF.

This clone has only one observation. The chain is built from TRBV5-1 and TRBJ2-7; D remains unclear. V was pared by 4 bases and J by 6 bases, with 11 bases between. Germline-derived CDR1 and CDR2 are SGHRS and YFSETQ. This CDR3 is built from 12 residues. CDR3 sequence: CASSRVPGEQYF. In DNA, the CDR3 is TGCGCCAGCAGCCGGGTCCCGGGCGAGCAGTACTTC.

CDR3 coding DNA: TGTGCCAGCAGCGACATCGGGACAGGGGCAGGCTATGGCTACACCTTC. It translates to CASSDIGTGAGYGYTF. This chain links TRBV3-1 (or the pseudogene TRBV3-2) with TRBJ1-2, with 10 bases matching TRBD1. Germline lookup yields CDR1 LGHDT and CDR2 YNNKEL (reference sequence). This CDR3 spans 16 amino acids. The trim removed 5 bases at V and 4 bases at J, leaving 10 bases unmatched.